Listed below are T cell receptor beta chains from one sample, sequenced in a study of blood T cell repertoires in COVID-19. Data came from immunoSEQ multiplex PCR; TCRdb stores just in-frame clones and leaves some out. Of 250,000 to 350,000 clones in the sample, around 90% are singletons; the top ten hold 2.6%. The sample was PBMCs or T cells enriched from blood (not recorded which). These receptors all come from a man between 60 and 70 years old who had recovered from COVID-19. Each CDR3 is given with its conserved first and last residue. The order of the fields is D gene, V gene, J gene, CDR3 protein. A D gene is named only where the DNA matches it firmly.

TRBD1	TRBV7-9	TRBJ1-2	CASSARQGTNYGYTF
TRBD2	TRBV6-1	TRBJ2-2	CASSERGTRGSSDGELFF
.	TRBV3-1/TRBV3-2	TRBJ2-3	CASSPGSFADTQYF
.	TRBV4-2	TRBJ1-3	CASSPLAGQRSGNTIYF
.	TRBV3-1/TRBV3-2	TRBJ1-3	CASSLSDGNTIYF
.	TRBV2	TRBJ1-4	CASSETVYEKLFF
.	TRBV2	TRBJ2-7	CASSTRRGTGGGEQYF
.	TRBV21-1	TRBJ2-7	CASSTTGSYEQYF
.	TRBV9	TRBJ1-4	CASSDLTGRGEKLFF
.	TRBV19	TRBJ1-2	CASTGLYGYTF
.	TRBV4-1	TRBJ2-6	CASSQDRGSGANVLTF
.	TRBV27	TRBJ2-3	CASSLELHYTDTQYF
.	TRBV5-5	TRBJ1-4	CASSFRRGSTNEKLFF
TRBD1	TRBV18	TRBJ1-2	CASSPSRDRGGGYTF
TRBD2	TRBV7-2	TRBJ2-1	CASSKDGLAHYNEQFF
TRBD2	TRBV2	TRBJ2-2	CASKERGSTGELFF
.	TRBV18	TRBJ1-2	CASSPSGQYGYTF
TRBD2	TRBV6-5	TRBJ2-2	CASSYSPGLGTGELFF
.	TRBV3-1/TRBV3-2	TRBJ1-3	CASSLQGSGNTIYF
TRBD1	TRBV4-1	TRBJ2-7	CASSQPGQVSYEQYF
TRBD1	TRBV12-5	TRBJ1-2	CASGLRQGGYTF
.	TRBV5-1	TRBJ1-3	CASSLVGGSLIGNTIYF
.	TRBV6-5	TRBJ2-7	CASSYGGQSYEQYF
.	TRBV7-2	TRBJ2-5	CASSPPAQETQYF
TRBD1	TRBV19	TRBJ1-6	CASSSGTGINSPLHF
.	TRBV9	TRBJ1-2	CASSGQQGRDGYTF
.	TRBV9	TRBJ1-3	CASSVADDFSGNTIYF
TRBD2	TRBV10-3	TRBJ2-1	CAITPDLGTSGVDEQFF
TRBD1	TRBV4-1	TRBJ1-1	CASSYDRGTEAFF
.	TRBV10-3	TRBJ2-5	CAISETGGRGQETQYF
.	TRBV5-4	TRBJ1-1	CASSSDGGGYTEAFF
TRBD1	TRBV7-9	TRBJ1-4	CASSSQGGTNEKLFF
.	TRBV2	TRBJ2-7	CASRGGPYEQYF
TRBD2	TRBV4-1	TRBJ2-1	CASSALAGSYNEQFF
TRBD1	TRBV27	TRBJ1-1	CASSSGGRTEAFF
.	TRBV30	TRBJ2-7	CAWSVGGATPYEQYF
TRBD1	TRBV7-6	TRBJ2-1	CASSFGTGARNEQFF
.	TRBV4-1	TRBJ2-7	CASSQGLRQGHYEQYF
.	TRBV5-4	TRBJ2-7	CASSFLSEQYF